A single sample gave rise to the 28 T cell receptor beta chains below, sequenced in a study of beta chain features in type 1 diabetes (dated by TCRdb to 2016 to 2019). To prepare the library, the immunoSEQ multiplex PCR assay was applied. The High Capacity cDNA Reverse Transcription Kit was used to reverse transcribe all of the isolated RNA, meaning that expressed TCRB transcripts were what got sequenced. Entries here come from immuneACCESS through TCRdb and include only in-frame sequences with V and J called. Some clones fail to appear in such tables; in the studies checked, an unresolved V gene covers under half of the shortfall, and the cause of the remainder is unknown. The table for this sample lists some 240,000 clones; about a tenth of them were counted only once. The top ten hold 1% to 1.5% of the sample. The material sequenced was central memory CD4+ T cells from blood. The receptors originated from a young man in good health.

This clone was detected many times. This chain links TRBV29-1 with TRBJ1-1, with TRBD1 matching 9 bases. The CDR3 totals 14 residues. The germline gives CDR1 SQVTM, CDR2 ANQGSEA. V was pared by 8 bases and J by 0 bases, with 7 bases of the junction left unmatched. CDR3 sequence: CSTGTGTMNTEAFF. CDR3 nucleotides: TGCAGCACAGGGACAGGGACTATGAACACTGAAGCTTTCTTT.

The sample holds a few counts of this clone. The rearrangement joins TRBV2 to TRBJ1-1; D is perhaps TRBD1 (5 bases). Germline assignment: CDR1 SNHLY and CDR2 FYNNEI. CDR3 length: 14 amino acids. Trimming cost V 6 bases and J 4 bases, with 15 bases left between them. This chain's CDR3 is CASSDVMRGTEAFF. CDR3 coding DNA: TGTGCCAGCAGCGACGTGATGAGGGGCACTGAAGCTTTCTTT.

This clone was seen more than once but under ten times. CDR3 amino acids: CASSLPLADSYEQYF. CDR3 in DNA: TGTGCCAGCAGCTTGCCGCTAGCGGACTCCTACGAGCAGTACTTC. This sequence joins TRBV7-2 and TRBJ2-7; TRBD2 agrees at 7 bases. Germline-derived CDR1 and CDR2 are SGHTA and FQGNSA. Trimming removed 3 bases from V and 0 bases from J; junction bases left unmatched: 5. There are 15 residues in the CDR3.

This clone was detected a few times. The rearrangement uses TRBV30 and TRBJ2-1, with 11 bases lining up with TRBD2. The V and J ends lost 0 bases and 9 bases, in that order; junction bases with no gene match: 4. There are 14 residues in the CDR3. Germline-derived CDR1 and CDR2 are GTSNPN and SVGIG (reference sequence). This chain's CDR3 is CAWSVLAGDGEQFF. CDR3 nucleotides: TGTGCCTGGAGTGTACTAGCGGGAGACGGTGAGCAGTTCTTC.

This clone was found a few times. V and J are TRBV4-1 and TRBJ2-7, with D possibly TRBD1 on 6 matching bases. Germline assignment: CDR1 MGHRA and CDR2 YSYEKL. V was shortened by 6 bases and J by 2 bases, with 17 bases between the two germline ends. The CDR3 is made up of 15 amino acids. The CDR3 reads CASRRGTLAPYEQYF. CDR3 in DNA: TGCGCCAGCAGACGAGGGACACTCGCTCCCTACGAGCAGTACTTC.

This clone turned up a few times. The chain uses TRBV30 and TRBJ2-3, with D tentatively TRBD1 or TRBD2 (5 bases each). The CDR3 is made up of 15 amino acids. Trimming left V 0 bases short and J 5 bases short, with 15 bases between. Germline lookup yields CDR1 GTSNPN and CDR2 SVGIG (reference sequence). The CDR3 DNA sequence: TGTGCCTGGAGTGTGCAGCAGGGCCGGGGAGATACGCAGTATTTT. It translates to CAWSVQQGRGDTQYF.

In its sample, this clone was seen a few times. This chain uses TRBV5-1 with TRBJ2-2; D possibly corresponds to TRBD2 (5 bases). V was cut by 4 bases and J by 0 bases, with 10 bases left in between. The CDR3 spans 15 residues. Germline-derived CDR1 and CDR2 are SGHRS and YFSETQ. CDR3 residues: CASSRSGANTGELFF. The CDR3 region has the DNA TGCGCCAGCAGCCGGAGCGGTGCGAACACCGGGGAGCTGTTTTTT.

This clone occurred a few times. The CDR3 DNA is TGTGCCAGCAGCTTAGACACAGAATCCTCCTACGAGCAGTACTTC. Its protein is CASSLDTESSYEQYF. The gene calls are TRBV7-8 and TRBJ2-7; no clear D. Per germline, CDR1 SGHVS and CDR2 FQNEAQ. Trimming stripped 1 base from V and 0 bases from J, with 10 bases between. This CDR3 has 15 residues. The full variable domain, with the rest looked up from reference TRBV7-8 and TRBJ2-7, is GAGVSQSPRYKVAKRGQDVALRCDPISGHVSLFWYQQALGQGPEFLTYFQNEAQLDKSGLPSDRFFAERPEGSVSTLKIQRTQQEDSAVYLCASSLDTESSYEQYFGPGTRLTVT.

The rearrangement joins TRBV4-3 to TRBJ2-1; possibly TRBD1 for D (5 bases). This CDR3 has 17 residues. The V end was cut by 4 bases, the J end by 6 bases, with 22 bases between. The germline CDR1 and CDR2 sequences are LGHNA and YSLEER. As DNA, the CDR3 is TGCGCCAGCAGCCCCCGCTCCTCAGGGCGGCCTGGCAATGAGCAGTTCTTC. It translates to CASSPRSSGRPGNEQFF.

In the case of this clone: Other DNA sequences of this sample code for an identical CDR3. The V gene is TRBV20-1, the J gene TRBJ2-7; D remains unclear. Germline values: CDR1 DFQATT, CDR2 SNEGSKA (reference sequence). The CDR3 is made up of 11 amino acids. V was pared by 5 bases and J by 2 bases, with 7 bases between. Written as DNA, the CDR3 is TGCAGTGCTTTGCTAGCCTACGAGCAGTACTTC. It yields the protein CSALLAYEQYF.

This clone was counted ten times or more. The J gene is TRBJ2-2, the V gene TRBV30; 9 bases match TRBD2. CDR3 size: 14 residues. CDR1 and CDR2 from the germline V gene are GTSNPN and SVGIG (reference sequence). The V and J ends lost 2 bases and 6 bases, in that order; junction bases with no gene match: 4. In DNA form, the CDR3 reads TGTGCCTGGAGTAGGATAGCGGGAGCCGGGGAGCTGTTTTTT. The encoded protein is CAWSRIAGAGELFF.

This clone was seen only a few times. DNA for the CDR3: TGTGCCAGCGTATACTCAGGGGGTGAAAAACTGTTTTTT. Translation: CASVYSGGEKLFF. V is TRBV2 and J is TRBJ1-4, with 7 bases that match TRBD1. CDR1 and CDR2 (germline): SNHLY, FYNNEI. V trimming: 8 bases; J trimming: 7 bases; junction bases outside the gene matches: 7. The CDR3 runs 13 residues. Combining the CDR3 with reference TRBV2 and TRBJ1-4 gives the whole variable domain EPEVTQTPSHQVTQMGQEVILRCVPISNHLYFYWYRQILGQKVEFLVSFYNNEISEKSEIFDDQFSVERPDGSNFTLKIRSTKLEDSAMYFCASVYSGGEKLFFGSGTQLSVL.

The chain joins TRBV2 to TRBJ2-6; perhaps TRBD1 as D (6 bases). The germline gives CDR1 SNHLY, CDR2 FYNNEI. V was clipped by 6 bases and J by 0 bases, with 9 bases between them. This CDR3 is 15 amino acids long. The CDR3 coding sequence is TGTGCCAGCAGGGACAGTTACTCTGGGGCCAACGTCCTGACTTTC. Translating it yields CASRDSYSGANVLTF. The full variable domain, in which reference TRBV2 and TRBJ2-6 provide the parts outside the CDR3, is EPEVTQTPSHQVTQMGQEVILRCVPISNHLYFYWYRQILGQKVEFLVSFYNNEISEKSEIFDDQFSVERPDGSNFTLKIRSTKLEDSAMYFCASRDSYSGANVLTFGAGSRLTVL.

The genes are TRBV6-1 and TRBJ2-3; D is unclear. This CDR3 spans 11 amino acids. CDR1 is MNHNS and CDR2 is SASEGT in the germline V gene. Trimming took 6 bases from V and 2 from J, leaving 3 bases between them. Here the CDR3 DNA reads TGTGCCAGCAGAGACACAGATACGCAGTATTTT. Translation gives CASRDTDTQYF.

This clone was counted between two and nine times. The V gene is TRBV7-2, the J gene TRBJ2-1; either TRBD1 or TRBD2 may supply D (5 bases each). Trimming left V 4 bases short and J 10 bases short, with 14 bases between. The CDR3 contains 13 residues. Germline CDR1 reads SGHTA; CDR2 reads FQGNSA. The CDR3 nucleotides are TGTGCCAGCAGCTCCTCTGGGGGAAGGGAGCAGTTCTTC. Protein: CASSSSGGREQFF.

The chain has TRBV9 and TRBJ2-2; D not certain. Per germline, CDR1 SGDLS and CDR2 YYNGEE. Trimming stripped 5 bases from V and 0 bases from J, with 11 bases between. CDR3 size: 15 residues. The CDR3 sequence: CASRSGGSNTGELFF. In DNA, the CDR3 is TGTGCCAGCAGGTCGGGTGGATCGAACACCGGGGAGCTGTTTTTT.

This clone occurred many times. This chain connects TRBV6-1 to TRBJ2-1, with D unclear. The V gene's germline CDR1 is MNHNS and CDR2 SASEGT. The ends were cut back, 4 bases at V and 6 bases at J, with 16 bases in the middle. The CDR3 length is 15 residues. The CDR3 coding sequence is TGTGCCAGCAGTGTTATGCAGTTGGCCGGCAATGAGCAGTTCTTC. Encoded protein: CASSVMQLAGNEQFF.

This clone was picked up a small number of times. The chain joins TRBV5-1 to TRBJ1-5; 8 bases fit TRBD1. V dropped 4 bases and J dropped 7; count of bases not matched to a gene: 7. The germline V gene has CDR1 SGHRS and CDR2 YFSETQ. CDR3 size: 14 residues. The CDR3 reads CASSAGGRGQPQHF. The CDR3 DNA reads TGCGCCAGCAGCGCAGGGGGCCGAGGGCAGCCCCAGCATTTT.

This clone was picked up many times. This chain joins TRBV14 and TRBJ2-7, with 9 nucleotides matching TRBD1. This CDR3 spans 16 amino acids. Germline V gene data show CDR1 as SGHDN and CDR2 as FVKESK. With 6 bases clipped from V and 6 bases from J, the junction kept 15 bases outside the gene matches. The CDR3 DNA reads as TGTGCCAGCAGACTAACCGGGACAGGGAGTCGCGGCGAGCAGTACTTC. Translation gives CASRLTGTGSRGEQYF.

The rearrangement joins TRBV7-8 to TRBJ2-5; the D gene is possibly TRBD2 (6 bases). Germline assignment: CDR1 SGHVS and CDR2 FQNEAQ. V lost 4 bases, J lost 5 bases, and 11 bases lay in between. The CDR3 is 13 amino acids. CDR3 DNA: TGTGCCAGCAGCTACCCCAGCGGGGAGACCCAGTACTTC. It codes for CASSYPSGETQYF.

This clone was counted at least ten times. The chain links TRBV6-5 to TRBJ2-3, with 7 bases that match TRBD1. Germline loops: CDR1 MNHEY, CDR2 SVGAGI. J lost 9 bases, V lost 0 bases, and 6 bases had no gene match. This CDR3 contains 14 residues. The CDR3 sequence is CASSYSYDRDTQYF. CDR3 nucleotides: TGTGCCAGCAGTTACTCCTATGACAGGGACACGCAGTATTTT.

This sequence joins TRBV29-1 and TRBJ2-4, with 9 positions matching TRBD1. The CDR3 is made up of 15 amino acids. With 6 bases clipped from V and 1 base from J, the junction kept 7 bases outside the gene matches. Germline V gene data show CDR1 as SQVTM and CDR2 as ANQGSEA. CDR3 sequence: CSVGRGQGAKNIQYF. The CDR3 DNA follows: TGCAGCGTCGGCCGGGGACAGGGCGCCAAAAACATTCAGTACTTC.

A few counts support this clone. The chain has TRBV29-1 and TRBJ2-4, with 9 bases identical to TRBD2. CDR1 is SQVTM, CDR2 ANQGSEA, per germline. The V gene end was trimmed by 6 bases and the J gene end by 9 bases; junction bases not matched to a gene: 15. The length of the CDR3 is 15 residues. This CDR3 is CSVQNRTSDRSIQYF. The CDR3 DNA is TGCAGCGTCCAAAACCGGACTAGCGATCGGTCCATTCAGTACTTC.

This chain links TRBV30 with TRBJ2-4; 7 bases fit TRBD1. V trimming: 0 bases; J trimming: 5 bases; junction bases outside the gene matches: 1. Germline loops: CDR1 GTSNPN, CDR2 SVGIG (reference sequence). This CDR3 is built from 13 residues. The CDR3 DNA reads as TGTGCCTGGAGTGTCGGGACAGAAAACATTCAGTACTTC. Its translation is CAWSVGTENIQYF.

This clone was recorded a few times. The chain is built from TRBV30 and TRBJ1-4; the D gene is possibly TRBD1 (5 bases). Trimming shortened V by 1 base and J by 3 bases, and 9 bases separated the two germline ends. CDR1 is GTSNPN, CDR2 SVGIG, per germline (reference sequence). The CDR3 has 14 amino acids. This CDR3 reads CAWSEGRANEKLFF. The CDR3 DNA is TGTGCCTGGAGTGAGGGCAGGGCTAATGAAAAACTGTTTTTT.

The rearrangement uses TRBV2 and TRBJ2-3; 7 bases align to TRBD2. CDR3 length equals 16 residues. V shed 3 bases, J shed 0 bases, and the junction held 6 bases outside the gene matches. Per germline, CDR1 SNHLY and CDR2 FYNNEI. The CDR3 loop reads CASSESGLTSTDTQYF. The CDR3 DNA reads as TGTGCCAGCAGTGAGTCGGGACTAACTAGCACAGATACGCAGTATTTT.

This chain connects TRBV6-6 to TRBJ2-3, with TRBD1 identical over 9 bases. V dropped 7 bases and J dropped 0; count of bases not matched to a gene: 8. The length of the CDR3 is 16 residues. Germline-derived CDR1 and CDR2 are MNHNY and SVGAGI (reference sequence). Here the CDR3 reads CASINRGRGSTDTQYF. In DNA form, the CDR3 reads TGTGCCAGCATTAACAGGGGGCGAGGTAGCACAGATACGCAGTATTTT.

There are a few counts of this clone. This chain joins TRBV23-1 and TRBJ1-2; the match to TRBD1 covers 7 bases. TRBV23-1 is an open reading frame whose function is uncertain. After removal of 4 bases from V and 6 bases from J, the junction contained 5 bases not matched to a gene. This CDR3 is built from 13 residues. The chain's CDR3 is CASSREGAHGYTF. The CDR3 DNA sequence: TGCGCCAGCAGTCGAGAGGGGGCTCATGGCTACACCTTC.